This TCR beta chain was captured by sequencing in a study of beta chain features in type 1 diabetes. The CDR3 consists of 15 residues. Per the germline V gene, CDR1 is SGHNT and CDR2 is YENEEA. Trimming removed 5 bases from V and 6 bases from J; junction bases left unmatched: 9. The investigators reverse transcribed all of the isolated RNA, so they sequenced expressed TCRB transcripts. The data were produced by immunoSEQ multiplex PCR, yet TCRdb's version contains in-frame clones alone and is incomplete. The sample carries roughly 370,000 clones, 14% recorded once. Only a few counts were recorded for this clone.

The chain couples TRBV11-3 to TRBJ2-5; 10 bases match TRBD2. This receptor was taken from a young man in good health. Sequences were obtained from naive CD4+ T cells from blood. CDR3 sequence (DNA): TGTGCCAGCAGCCTGGAGGGACTAGCGAGTCAGACCCAGTACTTC. It translates to CASSLEGLASQTQYF.